Below, 16 T cell receptor beta chains from the same sample are listed, as sequenced in a study of T cell repertoires in cytomegalovirus infection. The antigens of these receptors remain unknown. TCRdb re-called the reads with MiXCR, one entry per CDR3 protein. The table records some 270,000 distinct CDR3 sequences, less than 25% of them present only once. Specimen: cultured PBMCs, collected from culture after CMV antigen stimulation. The receptors shown here come from a human donor in good health (CMV status not recorded). Some clones in this sample may be carry-over from other donors' samples.

This clonotype was seen more than once but under ten times. The gene calls are TRBV12-3 or TRBV12-4 and TRBJ1-6; D gene ambiguous. V lost 4 bases and J 7 bases, leaving 11 bases between the germline ends. The CDR3 has 14 amino acids. CDR3 region: CASSSGATNSPLHF. Here the CDR3 DNA reads TGTGCCAGCAGTTCGGGAGCTACGAATTCACCCCTCCACTTT.

In this sample, this clonotype turned up a few times. The V call is TRBV3-1, the J call TRBJ1-1; D may be TRBD1 (6 bases). Looked up from germline, CDR1 is LGHDT and CDR2 is YNNKEL (reference sequence). The V gene lost 0 bases and the J gene lost 0 bases, with 20 bases spanning the gap. The CDR3 covers 19 residues. This CDR3 is CASSQDFRTAKSMNTEAFF. Written as DNA, the CDR3 is TGTGCCAGCAGCCAAGACTTCCGGACAGCGAAGAGCATGAACACTGAAGCTTTCTTT.

The rearrangement joins TRBV7-4 to TRBJ2-5; D not certain. Germline V lookup: CDR1 SGHVT, CDR2 SQSDAQ. V was cut by 5 bases and J by 2 bases, with 18 bases left in between. The CDR3 has 16 residues. The CDR3: CASSPPVGQRQETQYF. DNA of the CDR3: TGTGCCAGCAGCCCGCCGGTTGGGCAGAGACAAGAGACCCAGTACTTC.

This clonotype has a count of ten or more. The genes are TRBV6-6 and TRBJ1-5, with 7 bases matching TRBD1. CDR3 length: 16 residues. Trimming removed 2 bases from V and 0 bases from J; junction bases left unmatched: 4. Germline V gene lookup returns CDR1 MNHNY and CDR2 SVGAGI (reference sequence). CDR3 DNA sequence: TGTGCCAGCAGTTACGGGGACAGTTTTAGCAATCAGCCCCAGCATTTT. This translates into CASSYGDSFSNQPQHF.

This clonotype has just a few counts. The chain couples TRBV19 to TRBJ2-4, with D uncertain. The CDR3 is 14 amino acids. The germline CDR1 and CDR2 sequences are LNHDA and SQIVND (reference sequence). The ends were cut back, 1 base at V and 0 bases at J, with 4 bases in the middle. CDR3 region: CASSIALAKNIQYF. CDR3 coding DNA: TGTGCCAGTAGTATAGCGTTAGCCAAAAACATTCAGTACTTC.

This clonotype was recorded many times. V gene TRBV7-8 combines with J gene TRBJ1-5, with unresolved D. The ends were cut back, 5 bases at V and 4 bases at J, with 18 bases in the middle. Germline CDR1 and CDR2: SGHVS and FQNEAQ. The CDR3 sequence is 16 residues long. The CDR3 region is CASSPGPSQTNQPQHF. In nucleotides, the CDR3 is TGTGCCAGCAGCCCCGGACCGTCTCAAACTAATCAGCCCCAGCATTTT.

The chain recombines TRBV2 with TRBJ2-6; maybe TRBD2 (6 bases). Germline V lookup: CDR1 SNHLY, CDR2 FYNNEI. The CDR3 covers 13 residues. Trimming removed 11 bases at V and 4 bases at J, with 12 bases between. In DNA, the CDR3 is TGTGCCTCCAGACTAGACGGGGCCAACGTCCTGACTTTC. Encoded protein: CASRLDGANVLTF.

This clonotype was found many times. The gene calls are TRBV2 and TRBJ2-6; D is ambiguous. This CDR3 contains 18 residues. Trimming stripped 4 bases from V and 0 bases from J, with 16 bases between. Germline V lookup: CDR1 SNHLY, CDR2 FYNNEI. The CDR3 DNA reads as TGTGCCAGCAGTGCCTTTGGTCTCCCGAGCTCTGGGGCCAACGTCCTGACTTTC. Translated: CASSAFGLPSSGANVLTF. Complete variable domain (other parts from reference TRBV2 and TRBJ2-6): EPEVTQTPSHQVTQMGQEVILRCVPISNHLYFYWYRQILGQKVEFLVSFYNNEISEKSEIFDDQFSVERPDGSNFTLKIRSTKLEDSAMYFCASSAFGLPSSGANVLTFGAGSRLTVL.

V is TRBV10-1 and J is TRBJ2-1; 7 bases are shared with TRBD2. Germline V gene sequence: CDR1 WNHNN, CDR2 SYGVQD (reference sequence). The CDR3 contains 15 residues. After removal of 3 bases from V and 2 bases from J, the junction contained 4 bases not matched to a gene. CDR3 DNA: TGCGCCAGCAGTGATGGCGGGAGAACCTACAATGAGCAGTTCTTC. Its translation is CASSDGGRTYNEQFF.

This clonotype has more than one count but fewer than ten. The V and J genes are TRBV7-3 and TRBJ2-1; TRBD2 might be the D (6 bases). The CDR3 consists of 13 residues. V lost 2 bases and J lost 9, with 11 bases in between. Looked up from germline, CDR1 is SGHTA and CDR2 is FQGTGA. CDR3 region: CASSLSSAGEQFF. The CDR3 region has the DNA TGTGCCAGCAGCTTATCTAGCGCCGGTGAGCAGTTCTTC.

The rearrangement joins TRBV5-4 to TRBJ2-6, with D perhaps matching TRBD1 (6 bases). V gave up 4 bases and J gave up 0 bases, with 11 bases separating them. Germline CDR1 SGHNT, CDR2 YYREEE (reference sequence). The CDR3 extends over 16 amino acids. DNA for the CDR3: TGTGCCAGCAGCGGAGACAGGACCTCTGGGGCCAACGTCCTGACTTTC. Its protein is CASSGDRTSGANVLTF. Variable domain in full (rest from reference TRBV5-4 and TRBJ2-6): ETGVTQSPTHLIKTRGQQVTLRCSSQSGHNTVSWYQQALGQGPQFIFQYYREEENGRGNFPPRFSGLQFPNYSSELNVNALELDDSALYLCASSGDRTSGANVLTFGAGSRLTVL.

There are many counts of this clonotype. The chain links TRBV7-2 to TRBJ2-3; D is unresolved. The germline CDR1 and CDR2 sequences are SGHTA and FQGNSA. The CDR3 runs 14 residues. The V and J ends lost 6 bases and 1 base respectively, with 11 bases between them. The CDR3 loop is CASSPAGRTDTQYF. The CDR3 coding sequence is TGTGCCAGCAGTCCTGCCGGGCGCACAGATACGCAGTATTTT.

This chain uses TRBV19 with TRBJ1-2; D gene unclear. The V end was cut by 4 bases, the J end by 8 bases, with 11 bases between. This CDR3 has 12 residues. Germline CDR1 LNHDA, CDR2 SQIVND (reference sequence). The CDR3 reads CASSKEARGYTF. The CDR3 DNA follows: TGTGCCAGTAGTAAGGAGGCAAGAGGCTACACCTTC.

The CDR3 nucleotides read TGTGCCAGCAGCGCCCGGACAGGGGTGGAAGATACGCAGTATTTT. Its translation: CASSARTGVEDTQYF. The genes are TRBV7-3 and TRBJ2-3, with 9 nucleotides matching TRBD1. The CDR3 consists of 15 residues. Unmatched junction bases numbered 8, after V lost 5 bases and J lost 5 bases. Germline CDR1 and CDR2: SGHTA and FQGTGA. Looking up the rest from reference TRBV7-3 and TRBJ2-3 gives the full variable domain: GAGVSQTPSNKVTEKGKYVELRCDPISGHTALYWYRQSLGQGPEFLIYFQGTGAADDSGLPNDRFFAVRPEGSVSTLKIQRTERGDSAVYLCASSARTGVEDTQYFGPGTRLTVL.

In its sample, this clonotype was seen many times. The J gene is TRBJ2-5, the V gene TRBV4-3; D is perhaps TRBD1 (7 bases). The germline CDR1 and CDR2 sequences are LGHNA and YSLEER. Trimming removed 0 bases at V and 2 bases at J, with 13 bases between. The CDR3 loop spans 16 amino acids. The CDR3 loop reads CASSQDLQGGQETQYF. In DNA, the CDR3 is TGCGCCAGCAGCCAAGATCTCCAGGGGGGACAAGAGACCCAGTACTTC.

The rearrangement links TRBV6-6 to TRBJ2-5; D possibly corresponds to TRBD2 (6 bases). Trimming shortened V by 0 bases and J by 7 bases, and 12 bases separated the two germline ends. The CDR3 consists of 14 residues. Per the germline V gene, CDR1 is MNHNY and CDR2 is SVGAGI (reference sequence). The CDR3 reads CASSYSGGPPTQYF. CDR3 nucleotides: TGTGCCAGCAGTTACTCGGGGGGTCCCCCGACCCAGTACTTC.